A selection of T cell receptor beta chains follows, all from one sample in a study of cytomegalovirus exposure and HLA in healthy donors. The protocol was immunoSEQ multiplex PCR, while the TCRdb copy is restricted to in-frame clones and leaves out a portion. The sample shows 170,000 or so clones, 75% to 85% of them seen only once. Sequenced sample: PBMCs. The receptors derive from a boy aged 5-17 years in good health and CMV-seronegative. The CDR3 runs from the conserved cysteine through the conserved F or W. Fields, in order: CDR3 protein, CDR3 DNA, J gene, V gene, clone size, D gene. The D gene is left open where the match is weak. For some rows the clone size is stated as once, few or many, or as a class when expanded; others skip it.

cdr3_aa: CASSLRAGTSGANVLTF; cdr3_nt: TGTGCCAGCAGTCTGCGGGCAGGCACCTCTGGGGCCAACGTCCTGACTTTC; j_call: TRBJ2-6; v_call: TRBV11-2; clone_size: .; d_call: .
cdr3_aa: CASSYSMTGRYGYTF; cdr3_nt: TGTGCCAGCAGTTACTCGATGACAGGACGCTATGGCTACACCTTC; j_call: TRBJ1-2; v_call: TRBV6-5; clone_size: .; d_call: .
cdr3_aa: CASSDGGGSGANVLTF; cdr3_nt: TGTGCCAGCAGCGACGGCGGGGGATCTGGGGCCAACGTCCTGACTTTC; j_call: TRBJ2-6; v_call: TRBV9; clone_size: .; d_call: TRBD2
cdr3_aa: CASSYRGPGGYTF; cdr3_nt: TGTGCCAGCAGTTACAGGGGGCCGGGCGGCTACACCTTC; j_call: TRBJ1-2; v_call: TRBV6-5; clone_size: .; d_call: TRBD1
cdr3_aa: CASLSGEGGNTEAFF; cdr3_nt: TGTGCCAGCTTATCGGGGGAGGGTGGGAACACTGAAGCTTTCTTT; j_call: TRBJ1-1; v_call: TRBV21-1; clone_size: .; d_call: .
cdr3_aa: CASSVGTDEQFF; cdr3_nt: TGCGCCAGCAGCGTTGGGACTGACGAGCAGTTCTTC; j_call: TRBJ2-1; v_call: TRBV5-1; clone_size: .; d_call: .
cdr3_aa: CASSALLTGSNQPQHF; cdr3_nt: TGCGCCAGCAGTGCCTTGCTTACAGGTAGCAATCAGCCCCAGCATTTT; j_call: TRBJ1-5; v_call: TRBV10-2; clone_size: .; d_call: .
cdr3_aa: CSVVRQLNTEAFF; cdr3_nt: TGCAGCGTTGTACGACAGTTGAACACTGAAGCTTTCTTT; j_call: TRBJ1-1; v_call: TRBV29-1; clone_size: .; d_call: .
cdr3_aa: CASSGGRFEKLFF; cdr3_nt: TGTGCCAGCAGCGGGGGCCGATTTGAAAAACTGTTTTTT; j_call: TRBJ1-4; v_call: TRBV5-6; clone_size: .; d_call: .
cdr3_aa: CSVSGGSSNQPQHF; cdr3_nt: TGCAGCGTTTCCGGGGGATCTAGCAATCAGCCCCAGCATTTT; j_call: TRBJ1-5; v_call: TRBV29-1; clone_size: .; d_call: .
cdr3_aa: CAISEFFAGTYNEQFF; cdr3_nt: TGTGCCATCAGTGAGTTCTTCGCGGGGACCTACAATGAGCAGTTCTTC; j_call: TRBJ2-1; v_call: TRBV10-3; clone_size: .; d_call: .
cdr3_aa: CASTNVGAYGYTF; cdr3_nt: TGTGCCAGCACCAACGTGGGGGCATATGGCTACACCTTC; j_call: TRBJ1-2; v_call: TRBV6-5; clone_size: .; d_call: .
cdr3_aa: CASSRRVRNEQFF; cdr3_nt: TGTGCCAGCAGTCGCAGGGTTCGAAATGAGCAGTTCTTC; j_call: TRBJ2-1; v_call: TRBV2; clone_size: once; d_call: .
cdr3_aa: CASSSDRAWGYTF; cdr3_nt: TGTGCCAGCAGCTCGGACAGGGCTTGGGGCTACACCTTC; j_call: TRBJ1-2; v_call: TRBV7-3; clone_size: .; d_call: TRBD1
cdr3_aa: CASSVVEGSGAFF; cdr3_nt: TGTGCCAGCAGCGTAGTCGAGGGTAGCGGAGCTTTCTTT; j_call: TRBJ1-1; v_call: TRBV9; clone_size: .; d_call: .
cdr3_aa: CASSSGDLIYEQYF; cdr3_nt: TGTGCCAGCAGTAGCGGGGACCTCATCTACGAGCAGTACTTC; j_call: TRBJ2-7; v_call: TRBV6-6; clone_size: .; d_call: TRBD2
cdr3_aa: CASSPGTAHAGELFF; cdr3_nt: TGTGCCAGCAGCCCTGGGACTGCCCACGCCGGGGAGCTGTTTTTT; j_call: TRBJ2-2; v_call: TRBV9; clone_size: .; d_call: .
cdr3_aa: CASSYSNRGGNTIYF; cdr3_nt: TGTGCCAGCAGTTACTCAAACAGGGGCGGAAACACCATATATTTT; j_call: TRBJ1-3; v_call: TRBV6-5; clone_size: .; d_call: TRBD1
cdr3_aa: CASSLGLAGGHEQFF; cdr3_nt: TGTGCCAGTAGTTTGGGACTAGCGGGAGGGCATGAGCAGTTCTTC; j_call: TRBJ2-1; v_call: TRBV19; clone_size: .; d_call: TRBD2
cdr3_aa: CASSRDIRRTDTQYF; cdr3_nt: TGTGCCAGTAGCAGGGACATCAGACGCACAGATACGCAGTATTTT; j_call: TRBJ2-3; v_call: TRBV19; clone_size: .; d_call: .
cdr3_aa: CASSLAGVGNTEAFF; cdr3_nt: TGCGCCAGCAGCTTGGCAGGGGTGGGGAACACTGAAGCTTTCTTT; j_call: TRBJ1-1; v_call: TRBV5-1; clone_size: few; d_call: .
cdr3_aa: CASSPRTSYEQYF; cdr3_nt: TGTGCCAGCAGTCCTCGGACTAGCTACGAGCAGTACTTC; j_call: TRBJ2-7; v_call: TRBV27; clone_size: .; d_call: TRBD2
cdr3_aa: CASSIGSTGSRLTYEQYF; cdr3_nt: TGTGCCAGTAGTATAGGGTCCACAGGGTCGCGACTAACCTACGAGCAGTACTTC; j_call: TRBJ2-7; v_call: TRBV19; clone_size: .; d_call: .
cdr3_aa: CASDGQTNYGYTF; cdr3_nt: TGTGCCAGCGACGGACAGACTAACTATGGCTACACCTTC; j_call: TRBJ1-2; v_call: TRBV2; clone_size: .; d_call: .
cdr3_aa: CASSESRARGSTEAFF; cdr3_nt: TGTGCCAGCAGTGAATCCCGGGCCAGGGGGAGCACTGAAGCTTTCTTT; j_call: TRBJ1-1; v_call: TRBV25-1; clone_size: .; d_call: TRBD1
cdr3_aa: CASSAALAEQETQYF; cdr3_nt: TGTGCCAGCAGCGCGGCCCTAGCGGAACAAGAGACCCAGTACTTC; j_call: TRBJ2-5; v_call: TRBV5-4; clone_size: .; d_call: TRBD2
cdr3_aa: CASSLLDAGTYEQYF; cdr3_nt: TGTGCCAGCAGCCTACTGGATGCAGGGACCTACGAGCAGTACTTC; j_call: TRBJ2-7; v_call: TRBV7-2; clone_size: .; d_call: .
cdr3_aa: CASSLGRRYEQYF; cdr3_nt: TGTGCCAGCAGCTTAGGTCGGAGGTACGAGCAGTACTTC; j_call: TRBJ2-7; v_call: TRBV11-3; clone_size: .; d_call: .
cdr3_aa: CSVQDRFTDTQYF; cdr3_nt: TGCAGCGTTCAGGACAGATTCACAGATACGCAGTATTTT; j_call: TRBJ2-3; v_call: TRBV29-1; clone_size: .; d_call: .
cdr3_aa: CASSFGAARTDTQYF; cdr3_nt: TGTGCCAGCAGCTTTGGGGCAGCTCGCACAGATACGCAGTATTTT; j_call: TRBJ2-3; v_call: TRBV7-3; clone_size: .; d_call: .
cdr3_aa: CASSQERGKNTGELFF; cdr3_nt: TGCGCCAGCAGCCAAGAACGGGGGAAGAACACCGGGGAGCTGTTTTTT; j_call: TRBJ2-2; v_call: TRBV4-1; clone_size: .; d_call: .
cdr3_aa: CASSLFQRGADTQYF; cdr3_nt: TGTGCCAGCAGTTTATTCCAGCGGGGGGCAGATACGCAGTATTTT; j_call: TRBJ2-3; v_call: TRBV27; clone_size: .; d_call: TRBD2
cdr3_aa: CASSRPPGANEKLFF; cdr3_nt: TGTGCCAGCAGCCGACCCCCGGGGGCTAATGAAAAACTGTTTTTT; j_call: TRBJ1-4; v_call: TRBV28; clone_size: once; d_call: .
cdr3_aa: CASSPGTGVGDTQYF; cdr3_nt: TGTGCCAGCAGTCCCGGGACAGGGGTAGGAGATACGCAGTATTTT; j_call: TRBJ2-3; v_call: TRBV6-5; clone_size: .; d_call: TRBD1
cdr3_aa: CASRKAGGWSGELFF; cdr3_nt: TGTGCCAGCAGGAAAGCGGGAGGGTGGTCCGGGGAGCTGTTTTTT; j_call: TRBJ2-2; v_call: TRBV28; clone_size: .; d_call: TRBD2
cdr3_aa: CASSLSSGLYEQYF; cdr3_nt: TGTGCCAGCAGCTTATCTTCCGGACTCTACGAGCAGTACTTC; j_call: TRBJ2-7; v_call: TRBV7-9; clone_size: .; d_call: .
cdr3_aa: CATSRVRLAANPYNKQFF; cdr3_nt: TGTGCCACCAGCAGAGTACGTCTAGCGGCTAACCCTTACAATAAGCAGTTCTTC; j_call: TRBJ2-1; v_call: TRBV15; clone_size: .; d_call: TRBD2
cdr3_aa: CSARPGGNEKLFF; cdr3_nt: TGCAGCGCTCGCCCCGGGGGGAATGAAAAACTGTTTTTT; j_call: TRBJ1-4; v_call: TRBV29-1; clone_size: .; d_call: .
cdr3_aa: CSVAKTGEAFF; cdr3_nt: TGCAGCGTGGCTAAAACAGGGGAAGCTTTCTTT; j_call: TRBJ1-1; v_call: TRBV29-1; clone_size: .; d_call: .
cdr3_aa: CASSFGNQPQHF; cdr3_nt: TGTGCCAGCAGCTTCGGCAATCAGCCCCAGCATTTT; j_call: TRBJ1-5; v_call: TRBV6-5; clone_size: once; d_call: .